Listed below are T cell receptor beta chains from one sample, sequenced in a study of blood T cell repertoires in COVID-19. Measured with immunoSEQ multiplex PCR; TCRdb has only the in-frame clones, and not every one. The table records approximately 160,000 clones, roughly 85% of them present only once. Input material: PBMCs or T cells enriched from blood (not recorded which). Every receptor here comes from a woman in her fifties or sixties who had recovered from COVID-19. The conserved cysteine and the conserved F or W are not part of the CDR3 here. A D gene is named only where the DNA matches it firmly.

>TRBV13|TRBJ2-3|-
ASSPESVGLKDTQY
>TRBV19|TRBJ2-5|TRBD1
ASKSGQVLQETQY
>TRBV18|TRBJ1-1|TRBD1
ASTLNRGNTEAF
>TRBV7-6|TRBJ2-5|TRBD2
ASSHRLASGTAVPMY
>TRBV6-2/TRBV6-3|TRBJ1-2|-
ASSFGPYGYT
>TRBV5-1|TRBJ2-3|TRBD2
ASSLGGLATATDTQY
>TRBV6-2/TRBV6-3|TRBJ2-1|TRBD2
ASSPGGGSQF
>TRBV7-2|TRBJ2-3|TRBD2
ASSFASGGGTDTQY
>TRBV5-1|TRBJ1-4|TRBD1
ASSVDRVDEKLF
>TRBV9|TRBJ2-3|TRBD2
ASSAPSSGGALNTQY
>TRBV12-3/TRBV12-4|TRBJ1-2|-
ASSLVGGAGYT
>TRBV3-1/TRBV3-2|TRBJ2-1|-
ASSQDWGGGGPHNEQF
>TRBV7-2|TRBJ1-6|TRBD1
ASSGWTGKGSPLH
>TRBV7-2|TRBJ2-1|-
ASSFRGDPYNEQF
>TRBV6-1|TRBJ1-2|TRBD1
ASSDAGGANYGYT
>TRBV14|TRBJ1-3|-
ASSQRTSSFVSGNTIY
>TRBV6-4|TRBJ1-2|-
ASSDSMGGISGYT
>TRBV30|TRBJ1-2|-
AWSSVAGSRSYT
>TRBV20-1|TRBJ2-5|TRBD2
SASVSGGLGETQY
>TRBV24-1|TRBJ2-4|TRBD1
ATSDLPVRSRTGSTVLAKNIQY
>TRBV29-1|TRBJ2-1|-
SVEAQDHSPQF
>TRBV7-7|TRBJ2-1|TRBD2
ASSLGGGTSGGGEQF
>TRBV6-5|TRBJ1-5|TRBD1
ASSSTPQGAQPQH
>TRBV7-9|TRBJ1-5|-
ASSAIPGNQPQH
>TRBV3-1/TRBV3-2|TRBJ2-6|-
ASSQEEELEDNPSGANVLT
>TRBV7-9|TRBJ2-3|-
ASSLIGISSTDTQY
>TRBV19|TRBJ1-6|-
ASTGERNSPLH
>TRBV5-1|TRBJ1-2|TRBD1
ASSSRTGISYT
>TRBV2|TRBJ1-2|-
ASSVTRVGYT
>TRBV28|TRBJ1-5|-
ASSLISGPRVEQPQH
>TRBV4-3|TRBJ2-1|-
ASSPDWAPYNEQF
>TRBV30|TRBJ2-3|-
AWNPGTDTQY
>TRBV11-2|TRBJ1-5|-
ASSLGHFNQPQH
>TRBV11-2|TRBJ2-1|-
ASSLGRLWEAYNEQF
>TRBV9|TRBJ2-1|TRBD2
ASSVVGGRDGHEQF
>TRBV9|TRBJ1-1|-
ASSVARGAEAF
>TRBV11-3|TRBJ1-1|-
ASIGALPGTEAF
>TRBV5-4|TRBJ2-1|-
ASSLKYRDNEQF
>TRBV19|TRBJ1-6|TRBD1
ASTNGQGGNSPLH
>TRBV29-1|TRBJ1-2|-
SVESAPGGYT
>TRBV6-1|TRBJ1-6|-
ASSEGGGFSYNSPLH
>TRBV18|TRBJ2-1|TRBD1
ASSPLDRGDVEQF
>TRBV19|TRBJ1-1|TRBD1
ASSPGDRDLFEAF
>TRBV9|TRBJ1-2|-
ASSVEEAAPYGYT
>TRBV10-3|TRBJ1-5|-
AISESSGNQPQH
>TRBV7-8|TRBJ2-1|-
ASSLFGSYNEQF
>TRBV5-1|TRBJ1-3|-
ASSTGLNQRGNTIY
>TRBV2|TRBJ2-1|TRBD1
ASSERGQRGRNEQF
>TRBV19|TRBJ1-2|-
ASFGTGPYGYT
>TRBV11-2|TRBJ1-5|-
ASSLTGTRQPQH
>TRBV19|TRBJ2-2|TRBD2
ASSIASGRFNTGELF
>TRBV4-2|TRBJ2-3|TRBD1
ASSQEPPGQGFDTQY
>TRBV5-4|TRBJ2-3|TRBD1
ASSLAEGADTQY
>TRBV6-5|TRBJ1-6|-
ASSYSQGRGNSPLH
>TRBV2|TRBJ2-2|-
ASIYTQNTGELF